The entry below gives a single T cell receptor beta chain sequence along with its context. The data originate from a study of blood T cell repertoires in COVID-19. Study summary: From the United States, Italy and Spain came samples of acute and convalescent COVID-19. PBMCs, B-cell-depleted T cells, or T cells were the source of the cDNA or gDNA that made up the material.

As processed by the authors: Reference gene primer amplification in the assay estimated nucleated cell counts. Here immunoSEQ multiplex PCR was the method, and the copy in TCRdb shows in-frame clones only, minus some. V, J and clone size are taken as reported in that table, and D and trimming were inferred from the DNA itself. Among approximately 85,000 clones listed, roughly nine tenths were seen once. Per germline, CDR1 LNHDA and CDR2 SQIVND (reference sequence). This CDR3 region has 12 residues. The J segment lost 4 bases and the V segment lost 6 bases, leaving 1 base of the junction unmatched. The sequence was collected from a man aged 45-65 years with acute or convalescent COVID-19. The source material was peripheral blood. J is TRBJ2-5 and V is TRBV19; 8 bases agree with TRBD1. The CDR3 nucleotides read TGTGCCAGTAGGGGGACAGGAGAGACCCAGTACTTC. Translated, it gives CASRGTGETQYF.